Listed below are T cell receptor beta chains from one sample, sequenced in a study of radiotherapy plus CTLA-4 blockade in lung cancer. Repertoires were generated with immunoSEQ multiplex PCR, while TCRdb's copy carries only in-frame clones and drops some. The table records approximately 80,000 clones, roughly four fifths of them present only once. This material consisted of peripheral blood, taken from a patient treated with radiotherapy plus ipilimumab. Receptors originate from a human donor with non-small cell lung cancer whose response to radiotherapy plus ipilimumab could not be evaluated. The CDR3 runs from the conserved cysteine through the conserved F or W. D genes are given only for firm matches. Size is omitted from some rows. Given values are once, few, many or a class for expanded clones.

>-|TRBV19|TRBJ1-2|14|-
CASSIANPNYGYTF
TGTGCCAGTAGTATAGCTAACCCCAACTATGGCTACACCTTC
>-|TRBV7-9|TRBJ1-1|12|-
CASSLEEHEAFF
TGTGCCAGCAGCCTAGAGGAGCATGAAGCTTTCTTT
>-|TRBV5-1|TRBJ1-1|14|-
CASSLDGGNTEAFF
TGCGCCAGCAGCTTGGACGGCGGGAACACTGAAGCTTTCTTT
>-|TRBV6-1|TRBJ2-1|15|-
CASSEWDLGYNEQFF
TGTGCCAGCAGTGAGTGGGACTTGGGTTACAATGAGCAGTTCTTC
>-|TRBV11-3|TRBJ2-7|15|-
CASSFGGGSSYEQYF
TGTGCCAGCAGCTTCGGGGGCGGGAGTTCCTACGAGCAGTACTTC
>TRBD1|TRBV5-1|TRBJ1-2|14|-
CASSLYSGGGGYTF
TGCGCCAGCAGCTTGTATTCAGGGGGCGGTGGCTACACCTTC
>TRBD1|TRBV11-2|TRBJ2-5|15|-
CASSTDRGIQETQYF
TGTGCCAGCAGCACCGACAGGGGTATCCAAGAGACCCAGTACTTC
>-|TRBV20-1|TRBJ1-5|11|-
CSVTGNQPQHF
TGCAGTGTGACAGGCAATCAGCCCCAGCATTTT
>-|TRBV9|TRBJ1-3|15|few
CASSLSRDLGNTIYF
TGTGCCAGCAGTCTTTCACGGGACTTAGGAAACACCATATATTTT
>-|TRBV11-3|TRBJ1-2|13|-
CASSFGQVHGYTF
TGTGCCAGCAGCTTTGGCCAGGTCCATGGCTACACCTTC
>-|TRBV7-2|TRBJ2-5|13|-
CASSPSRQETQYF
TGTGCCAGCAGCCCGAGCCGGCAAGAGACCCAGTACTTC
>-|TRBV4-1|TRBJ1-4|16|-
CASSQYLPGASEKLFF
TGCGCCAGCAGCCAATACCTTCCGGGTGCTAGCGAAAAACTGTTTTTT
>-|TRBV29-1|TRBJ2-7|13|-
CSVDGQGSYEQYF
TGCAGCGTTGACGGCCAGGGTTCCTACGAGCAGTACTTC
>TRBD2|TRBV19|TRBJ2-2|15|-
CASSQERGVAGELFF
TGTGCCAGTAGCCAGGAGCGGGGGGTTGCCGGGGAGCTGTTTTTT
>TRBD2|TRBV7-3|TRBJ2-2|18|-
CASSSQPPGLARTGELFF
TGTGCCAGCAGCTCCCAACCCCCGGGACTAGCCCGCACCGGGGAGCTGTTTTTT
>-|TRBV4-1|TRBJ1-3|13|-
CASSPLSGNTIYF
TGCGCCAGCAGCCCCCTCTCTGGAAACACCATATATTTT
>TRBD1|TRBV29-1|TRBJ2-5|14|-
CSVRTGTGRETQYF
TGCAGCGTTCGAACCGGGACAGGGCGGGAGACCCAGTACTTC
>TRBD1|TRBV10-3|TRBJ1-1|13|few
CASNRGGGTEAFF
TGTGCCTCAAACCGAGGGGGCGGCACTGAAGCTTTCTTT
>TRBD1|TRBV6-1|TRBJ1-1|14|few
CASSHRGWNTEAFF
TGTGCCAGCAGTCACAGGGGATGGAACACTGAAGCTTTCTTT
>-|TRBV5-1|TRBJ2-5|13|few
CASSPNQRETQYF
TGCGCCAGCAGCCCTAACCAGAGGGAGACCCAGTACTTC
>-|TRBV7-2|TRBJ2-5|16|few
CASSLVGAGAGETQYF
TGTGCCAGCAGCTTAGTAGGGGCAGGGGCGGGAGAGACCCAGTACTTC
>TRBD1|TRBV7-6|TRBJ1-2|17|-
CASSLQIAGTGVDGYTF
TGTGCCAGCAGCTTACAAATTGCCGGGACAGGGGTGGATGGCTACACCTTC